The 24 T cell receptor beta chains reported below all come from one sample, sequenced in a study of beta chain features in type 1 diabetes. Points from the study as a whole: Across all four CD4+ subsets, people with type 1 diabetes showed modestly shorter TCRB CDR3s.

No antigen has been assigned to these receptors. cDNA synthesis used the whole RNA isolate, giving expressed TCRB sequences. Assay: immunoSEQ multiplex PCR; the TCRdb copy retains only in-frame clones and omits some. The sample includes 200,000 to 300,000 clones, roughly 20% of them seen just once. The specimen was naive CD4+ T cells from blood. The receptors here all came from a woman aged 40 to 50 with type 1 diabetes.

In its sample, this clone was seen a few times. V and J are TRBV7-2 and TRBJ1-6; 8 bases agree with TRBD1. The CDR3 runs 15 residues. With V trimmed by 5 bases and J by 7 bases, 7 bases remained unmatched. Looked up from germline, CDR1 is SGHTA and CDR2 is FQGNSA. CDR3 sequence: CASSRTGQRNSPLHF. CDR3 DNA: TGTGCCAGCAGCCGGACAGGGCAAAGGAATTCACCCCTCCACTTT.

This clone has only a few counts. The chain recombines TRBV10-3 with TRBJ2-1, with D unresolved. V lost 6 bases and J 4 bases, leaving 10 bases between the germline ends. CDR1 is ENHRY and CDR2 is SYGVKD in the germline V gene. The CDR3 consists of 13 residues. The CDR3 DNA sequence: TGTGCCATCAGCCTCCTAGAGTACAATGAGCAGTTCTTC. Translation gives CAISLLEYNEQFF.

This chain uses TRBV5-6 with TRBJ1-2, with D unresolved. V shed 4 bases and J shed 4 bases, with 11 bases lying between them. Germline V gene sequence: CDR1 SGHDT, CDR2 YYEEEE. The CDR3 loop spans 13 amino acids. CDR3: CASSLGLTYGYTF. The CDR3 DNA reads as TGTGCCAGCAGCCTAGGACTGACCTATGGCTACACCTTC.

This clone was observed a few times. J is TRBJ2-7 and V is TRBV6-5; possible D gene TRBD2, 6 bases. CDR3 length: 14 amino acids. Germline V lookup: CDR1 MNHEY, CDR2 SVGAGI. Trimming cost V 6 bases and J 6 bases, with 18 bases left between them. This CDR3 is CASRARGSGAEQYF. CDR3 nucleotide sequence: TGTGCCAGCAGGGCCCGTGGTAGCGGCGCCGAGCAGTACTTC.

V usage is TRBV4-2 and J usage is TRBJ1-2; a possible D gene is TRBD1 (5 bases). Germline CDR1 is LGHNA and CDR2 is YNFKEQ. The ends were cut back, 0 bases at V and 3 bases at J, with 8 bases in the middle. CDR3 size: 14 residues. The CDR3 region is CASSQDQGDYGYTF. The CDR3 DNA follows: TGTGCCAGCAGCCAAGATCAAGGGGACTATGGCTACACCTTC.

This clone showed up just a few times. The chain joins TRBV18 to TRBJ1-4, with 10 bases that match TRBD1. V was pared by 5 bases and J by 7 bases, with 7 bases of the junction left unmatched. CDR1 is KGHSH and CDR2 is LQKENI in the germline V gene. CDR3 length: 15 residues. The CDR3 protein is CASSRGQGISEKLFF. The DNA for the CDR3 is TGTGCCAGCTCAAGGGGACAGGGGATTTCTGAAAAACTGTTTTTT.

The chain recombines TRBV27 with TRBJ1-2; no clear D gene. Trimming shortened V by 3 bases and J by 6 bases, and 17 bases separated the two germline ends. The germline gives CDR1 MNHEY, CDR2 SMNVEV (reference sequence). This CDR3 comprises 15 residues. The CDR3, as DNA: TGTGCCAGCAGTTTTGCCGGAGGACCGACTGATGGCTACACCTTC. As protein: CASSFAGGPTDGYTF.

The chain couples TRBV7-9 to TRBJ1-4; no firm D call. This CDR3 spans 17 amino acids. Germline V lookup: CDR1 SEHNR, CDR2 FQNEAQ (reference sequence). V was cut by 0 bases and J by 3 bases, with 14 bases left in between. CDR3 nucleotides: TGTGCCAGCAGCTTAGCCCGGGGAGGCACAGCTAATGAAAAACTGTTTTTT. The encoded protein is CASSLARGGTANEKLFF.

This clone showed up just a few times. The rearrangement joins TRBV6-6 to TRBJ1-1; 7 nucleotides match TRBD1. The ends lost 10 bases at V and 2 bases at J; junction bases unmatched: 4. The CDR3 sequence is 12 residues long. Germline lookup yields CDR1 MNHNY and CDR2 SVGAGI (reference sequence). CDR3 coding DNA: TGTGCCACGTACAGGGGAAACACTGAAGCTTTCTTT. This gives the protein CATYRGNTEAFF.

This clone was counted between two and nine times. This chain joins TRBV21-1 and TRBJ2-5; TRBD2 reflects the table's D call only, with no check against the DNA. TRBV21-1 is marked as a pseudogene. The length of the CDR3 is 20 residues. CDR3 in amino acids: CASSPGRLAGAPPRQETQYF. The CDR3 bases are TGTGCCAGCAGCCCCGGCAGGCTAGCGGGGGCCCCACCACGACAAGAGACCCAGTACTTC.

The chain carries TRBV7-2 and TRBJ2-3; TRBD2 aligns across 8 bases. CDR3 size: 16 residues. The V gene's germline CDR1 is SGHTA and CDR2 FQGNSA. Trimming removed 5 bases from V and 4 bases from J; junction bases left unmatched: 11. CDR3 DNA: TGTGCCAGCAGCACCGGGGCGGGAGGTGGAGCAGATACGCAGTATTTT. This encodes CASSTGAGGGADTQYF.

The gene calls are TRBV18 and TRBJ1-1; TRBD1 might be the D (5 bases). The CDR3 extends over 15 amino acids. V lost 3 bases to trimming and J lost 1 base, with 12 bases between them. Germline CDR1 is KGHSH and CDR2 is LQKENI. CDR3 DNA: TGTGCCAGCTCACCTGGGACTGCCCGGAACACTGAAGCTTTCTTT. Protein sequence: CASSPGTARNTEAFF. The variable domain in full, with the rest retrieved from reference TRBV18 and TRBJ1-1, is NAGVMQNPRHLVRRRGQEARLRCSPMKGHSHVYWYRQLPEEGLKFMVYLQKENIIDESGMPKERFSAEFPKEGPSILRIQQVVRGDSAAYFCASSPGTARNTEAFFGQGTRLTVV.

This clone was seen a handful of times. The CDR3 reads CASSAQGADEQYF. The DNA of the CDR3 is TGTGCCAGCAGCGCCCAGGGGGCGGACGAGCAGTACTTC. The V call is TRBV9, the J call TRBJ2-7, with TRBD1 identical over 8 bases. Germline V gene sequence: CDR1 SGDLS, CDR2 YYNGEE. J lost 5 bases, V lost 3 bases, and 4 bases had no gene match. The length of the CDR3 is 13 residues.

The rearrangement joins TRBV25-1 to TRBJ2-7; 7 bases line up with TRBD2. V lost 8 bases to trimming and J lost 4 bases; unmatched junction nucleotides: 17. This CDR3 has 16 residues. Germline lookup yields CDR1 MGHDK and CDR2 SYGVNS. The CDR3 nucleotides read TGTGCCAGCCTCCCCTCTCGGGGGGAGGGCCCTTACGAGCAGTACTTC. It is translated as CASLPSRGEGPYEQYF.

This clone came up a few times. J is TRBJ1-3 and V is TRBV30; 7 bases align to TRBD1. From germline, CDR1 is GTSNPN and CDR2 SVGIG (reference sequence). This CDR3 region has 14 residues. The V and J ends lost 7 bases and 0 bases, in that order; junction bases with no gene match: 6. The CDR3 DNA is TGTGCCTCCCCACAGGGGAACTCTGGAAACACCATATATTTT. It encodes CASPQGNSGNTIYF.

The gene calls are TRBV4-2 and TRBJ1-5; 7 bases fit TRBD1. Germline CDR1 is LGHNA and CDR2 is YNFKEQ. The CDR3 consists of 16 residues. The trim removed 0 bases at V and 3 bases at J, leaving 5 bases unmatched. CDR3 amino acids: CASSQDKGQPNQPQHF. In DNA form, the CDR3 reads TGTGCCAGCAGCCAAGATAAGGGACAGCCCAATCAGCCCCAGCATTTT.

The CDR3 loop is CASSLQGVDGYTF. The CDR3 DNA follows: TGTGCCAGCAGCTTGCAGGGGGTAGATGGCTACACCTTC. The chain combines TRBV7-9 with TRBJ1-2, with TRBD1 identical over 7 bases. J was trimmed by 6 bases and V by 3 bases; bases with no gene match: 4. Per the germline V gene, CDR1 is SEHNR and CDR2 is FQNEAQ (reference sequence). The CDR3 sequence is 13 residues long.

V usage is TRBV18 and J usage is TRBJ1-5, with D maybe TRBD1 (6 bases). V lost 3 bases to trimming and J lost 3 bases, with 9 bases between them. This CDR3 has 14 amino acids. Germline lookup yields CDR1 KGHSH and CDR2 LQKENI. CDR3 sequence (DNA): TGTGCCAGCTCACCGGGGGCCGCCAATCAGCCCCAGCATTTT. The encoded protein is CASSPGAANQPQHF.

This clone has only a few counts. V is TRBV28 and J is TRBJ2-7, with 9 bases lining up with TRBD2. The CDR3 has 15 residues. J was trimmed by 5 bases and V by 3 bases; bases with no gene match: 8. Germline CDR1 MDHEN, CDR2 SYDVKM. The CDR3 here is CASSFWAGGPHEQYF. The CDR3 DNA reads TGTGCCAGCAGTTTTTGGGCGGGAGGGCCCCACGAGCAGTACTTC.

A word on this clone: Other DNA sequences in the sample encode the same CDR3. The chain uses TRBV7-3 and TRBJ2-3; 8 nucleotides agree with TRBD2. This CDR3 is 15 amino acids long. Germline V gene sequence: CDR1 SGHTA, CDR2 FQGTGA. The J segment lost 1 base and the V segment lost 3 bases, leaving 3 bases of the junction unmatched. The CDR3 sequence: CASSFGLAGTDTQYF. CDR3 in DNA: TGTGCCAGCAGCTTTGGACTAGCAGGCACAGATACGCAGTATTTT.

J is TRBJ2-5 and V is TRBV7-9; 9 bases match TRBD2. V trimming: 0 bases; J trimming: 2 bases; junction bases outside the gene matches: 7. Germline V gives CDR1 SEHNR, CDR2 FQNEAQ (reference sequence). This CDR3 comprises 17 residues. CDR3 in DNA: TGTGCCAGCAGCTTAGCGGTAGCTAGCGGGGTGCAAGAGACCCAGTACTTC. Amino acid sequence: CASSLAVASGVQETQYF.

V usage is TRBV30 and J usage is TRBJ2-3, with TRBD1 matching 12 bases. V dropped 3 bases and J dropped 4; count of bases not matched to a gene: 5. CDR3 length: 15 amino acids. In germline, CDR1 is GTSNPN, CDR2 SVGIG (reference sequence). CDR3 amino acids: CAWRQGQGAADTQYF. The CDR3 nucleotides read TGTGCCTGGAGGCAGGGACAGGGGGCTGCAGATACGCAGTATTTT.

The chain uses TRBV29-1 and TRBJ1-1; 9 bases map to TRBD1. The V segment lost 5 bases and the J segment 5 bases; nucleotides outside the gene matches: 6. From germline, CDR1 is SQVTM and CDR2 ANQGSEA. The CDR3 totals 13 residues. This chain's CDR3 is CSVRTGGRTEAFF. CDR3 nucleotide sequence: TGCAGCGTTAGAACAGGGGGCAGGACTGAAGCTTTCTTT.

This clone was observed a few times. The CDR3 bases are TGCGCCAGCAGCCAGAGGCTGAAGCTACAGCGGGGAACTGAAGCTTTCTTT. Translation gives CASSQRLKLQRGTEAFF. This chain connects TRBV4-3 to TRBJ1-1, with no clear D. Trimming left V 3 bases short and J 5 bases short, with 22 bases between. The CDR3 totals 17 residues. The germline CDR1 and CDR2 sequences are LGHNA and YSLEER.